This TCR beta chain originates from a study of identical twins. CDR1 and CDR2 (germline): ENHRY, SYGVKD. The CDR3 runs to 16 residues. V was clipped by 2 bases and J by 3 bases; unmatched bases: 6. Overall study results and limits: The models gave estimates that fell short of the out-of-frame TCR alpha sharing seen in monozygotic twins. Cord blood's abundant beta clonotypes had fewer insertions, unlike memory repertoires. Beta out-of-frame sequences showed weaker excess twin sharing.

Each CDR3 protein gets one entry after TCRdb re-called the 5' RACE reads with MiXCR. The sample yields hundreds of thousands of distinct CDR3 sequences, about 12% seen once. This clonotype was recorded a few times. The antigen remains unidentified. In addition, the sample was reused for a study of yellow fever vaccine responses in identical twins.

The sequence came from a woman aged 18-29 years in good health. The rearrangement joins TRBV10-3 to TRBJ2-7, with 11 bases lining up with TRBD1. The sequenced sample was CD8+ T cells sorted from blood. The DNA for the CDR3 is TGTGCCATCAGTGAGCAATCTGGGACAGGGGGCTACGAGCAGTACTTC. Its protein product is CAISEQSGTGGYEQYF.